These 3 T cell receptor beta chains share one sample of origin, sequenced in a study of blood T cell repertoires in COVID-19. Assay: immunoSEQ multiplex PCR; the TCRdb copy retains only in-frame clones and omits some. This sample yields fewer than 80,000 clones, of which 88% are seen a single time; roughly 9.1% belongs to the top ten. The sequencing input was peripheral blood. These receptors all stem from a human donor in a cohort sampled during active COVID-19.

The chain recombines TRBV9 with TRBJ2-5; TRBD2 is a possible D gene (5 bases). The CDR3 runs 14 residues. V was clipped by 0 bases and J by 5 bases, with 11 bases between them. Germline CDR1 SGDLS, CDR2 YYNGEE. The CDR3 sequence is CASSVDGNWETQYF. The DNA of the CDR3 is TGTGCCAGCAGCGTAGACGGGAATTGGGAGACCCAGTACTTC.

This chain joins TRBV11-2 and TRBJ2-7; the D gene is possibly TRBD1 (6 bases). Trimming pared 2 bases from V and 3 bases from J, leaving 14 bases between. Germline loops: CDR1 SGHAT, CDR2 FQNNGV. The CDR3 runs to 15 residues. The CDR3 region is CASSLPGRGDYEQYF. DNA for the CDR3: TGTGCCAGCAGCTTACCGGGCAGGGGCGACTACGAGCAGTACTTC.

Here the CDR3 DNA reads TGCGCCAGCAATGAGGTTGACACCGGGGAGCTGTTTTTT. Residues: CASNEVDTGELFF. The chain recombines TRBV5-1 with TRBJ2-2; D remains ambiguous. The CDR3 extends over 13 amino acids. Looked up from germline, CDR1 is SGHRS and CDR2 is YFSETQ. V dropped 6 bases and J dropped 3 bases, with 9 bases sitting between them.